Reported below is one T cell receptor (beta chain). This entry comes from a study of blood T cell repertoires in COVID-19. The wider study: Acute-phase and convalescent COVID-19 samples originated in the United States, Italy and Spain.

Assay used: immunoSEQ multiplex PCR; TCRdb lists only in-frame clones, some missing. The table has about 160,000 clones, roughly 84% seen once. Which cohort a participant joined came from the clinical history participants gave. Cohort 3 donors were reported recovered after two negative PCRs, clearance, or symptom resolution. The CDR3 length is 12 residues. The germline V gene has CDR1 SGDLS and CDR2 YYNGEE. The V and J ends lost 7 bases and 3 bases, in that order; junction bases with no gene match: 2. V is TRBV9 and J is TRBJ2-3; 7 positions agree with TRBD2. This clonotype was obtained from a man between 60 and 70 years old who had recovered from COVID-19. Sequencing was performed on PBMCs or T cells enriched from blood (not recorded which). CDR3 nucleotide sequence: TGTGCCAGCGGGGAGGGGACAGATACGCAGTATTTT. This translates into CASGEGTDTQYF.